The 13 T cell receptor beta chains reported below all come from one sample, sequenced in a study of graft-versus-host responses after intestinal transplantation (dated by TCRdb to about 2021). The library was prepared using the immunoSEQ multiplex PCR assay. TCRdb mirrors the immuneACCESS table, restricted to in-frame sequences. Some clones are absent from its copies; in checked studies, under half trace to an unresolved V gene, and the reason for the others is unknown. This sample is represented by 50,000 to 75,000 clones; around 90% of them were singletons. The ten most abundant clones make up about 1.7% of the sample. To isolate intraepithelial and lamina propria lymphocytes from graft specimens, dithiothreitol, EDTA incubations and collagenase D digestion were used. The material sequenced was ileum tissue, taken 350 to 400 days after transplant. These receptors were obtained from a human patient who received an intestinal transplant, so some T cells may come from the graft donor.

The gene calls are TRBV7-2 and TRBJ2-1, with 8 nucleotides matching TRBD2. CDR3 length equals 16 residues. Germline CDR1 reads SGHTA; CDR2 reads FQGNSA. V shed 0 bases and J 0 bases; nucleotides not matched to a gene: 1. In DNA, the CDR3 is TGTGCCAGCAGCTTAGCGGGGACTAGCTCCTACAATGAGCAGTTCTTC. Protein product: CASSLAGTSSYNEQFF. The whole variable domain, filled in from reference TRBV7-2 and TRBJ2-1, reads GAGVSQSPSNKVTEKGKDVELRCDPISGHTALYWYRQSLGQGLEFLIYFQGNSAPDKSGLPSDRFSAERTGGSVSTLTIQRTQQEDSAVYLCASSLAGTSSYNEQFFGPGTRLTVL.

The V gene is TRBV7-2, the J gene TRBJ2-1; a possible D gene is TRBD2 (6 bases). Trimming took 3 bases from V and 10 from J, leaving 10 bases between them. The CDR3 loop spans 12 amino acids. Germline V lookup: CDR1 SGHTA, CDR2 FQGNSA. The CDR3 region has the DNA TGTGCCAGCAGCTTTGGGACTCTCGAGCAGTTCTTC. It specifies CASSFGTLEQFF.

The V call is TRBV10-2, the J call TRBJ2-1; the match to TRBD2 covers 8 bases. Germline CDR1 and CDR2: WSHSY and SAAADI. The CDR3 consists of 15 residues. The V segment lost 5 bases and the J segment 4 bases; nucleotides outside the gene matches: 7. In nucleotides, the CDR3 is TGCGCCAGCAGTAACAGCGGGAGTTCGTACAATGAGCAGTTCTTC. Its translation is CASSNSGSSYNEQFF.

This clone was seen only once. V gene TRBV28 combines with J gene TRBJ1-2, with D possibly being TRBD1 (6 bases). Per germline, CDR1 MDHEN and CDR2 SYDVKM. Trimming removed 9 bases from V and 4 bases from J, with 15 bases in between. CDR3 length: 13 amino acids. The CDR3 region has the DNA TGTGCCAGTTGCGACAGGTCTCTCTATGGCTACACCTTC. It translates to CASCDRSLYGYTF.

The V gene is TRBV7-9, the J gene TRBJ2-2, with 10 bases lining up with TRBD1. The CDR3 length is 16 residues. V trimming: 4 bases; J trimming: 3 bases; junction bases outside the gene matches: 5. CDR1 SEHNR and CDR2 FQNEAQ come from the germline V gene (reference sequence). This CDR3 is CASSSAGQGHTGELFF. DNA for the CDR3: TGTGCCAGCAGCTCGGCGGGACAGGGGCACACCGGGGAGCTGTTTTTT.

This chain links TRBV2 with TRBJ1-1; D is undetermined. Germline loops: CDR1 SNHLY, CDR2 FYNNEI. Trimming cost V 6 bases and J 1 base, with 6 bases left between them. The CDR3 runs to 12 residues. In DNA form, the CDR3 reads TGTGCCAGCAGGGAGGGGAACACTGAAGCTTTCTTT. Its protein product is CASREGNTEAFF.

This clone was recorded only once. The chain links TRBV5-1 to TRBJ2-7; tentatively, D is TRBD2 (6 bases). The V gene's germline CDR1 is SGHRS and CDR2 YFSETQ. V was cut by 0 bases and J by 5 bases, with 12 bases left in between. This CDR3 has 14 residues. This chain's CDR3 is CASSLVEGSHEQYF. The CDR3, as DNA: TGCGCCAGCAGCTTGGTGGAGGGGAGCCACGAGCAGTACTTC.

This sequence joins TRBV6-5 and TRBJ2-5; no firm D call. The CDR3 spans 12 residues. Trimming stripped 7 bases from V and 5 bases from J, with 11 bases between. Germline values: CDR1 MNHEY, CDR2 SVGAGI. In DNA, the CDR3 is TGTGCCAGCAAGTATGGGCGGGAGACCCAGTACTTC. It yields the protein CASKYGRETQYF.

With respect to this clone: An end of the junction differs from the germline gene, which may be a read error. The sample carries other DNA sequences with the same CDR3. This sequence joins TRBV11-3 and TRBJ2-2; TRBD2 matches at 7 bases. This CDR3 has 17 residues. Germline CDR1 is SGHNT and CDR2 is YENEEA. The CDR3 DNA is TGTGCCAGCAGCTTAGGTCCGACTAGCAGTTACACCGGGGAGCTGTTTTTC. It codes for CASSLGPTSSYTGELFF.

The chain joins TRBV6-5 to TRBJ1-4; the D gene is possibly TRBD1 (6 bases). The germline gives CDR1 MNHEY, CDR2 SVGAGI. V was cut by 2 bases and J by 7 bases, with 11 bases left in between. The CDR3 consists of 14 residues. In DNA, the CDR3 is TGTGCCAGCAGTTACGGGGGGGGGCCTGAAAAACTGTTTTTT. Translated, it gives CASSYGGGPEKLFF.

The CDR3 DNA follows: TGCGCCAGCAGCTTGTTAGGGTCCGCGAACACCGGGGAGCTGTTTTTT. Its protein is CASSLLGSANTGELFF. The V gene is TRBV5-1, the J gene TRBJ2-2; D unresolved. V was clipped by 1 base and J by 0 bases, with 10 bases between them. Germline values: CDR1 SGHRS, CDR2 YFSETQ. The CDR3 runs 16 residues.

V is TRBV6-1 and J is TRBJ2-3; the match to TRBD2 covers 7 bases. The length of the CDR3 is 12 residues. With 8 bases clipped from V and 5 bases from J, the junction kept 4 bases outside the gene matches. Germline V CDR1 and CDR2: MNHNS, SASEGT. Written as DNA, the CDR3 is TGTGCCAGCGGACTAGATGGAGATACGCAGTATTTT. It codes for CASGLDGDTQYF.

V and J are TRBV5-1 and TRBJ2-7; 16 bases match TRBD2. Unmatched junction bases numbered 10, after V lost 4 bases and J lost 3 bases. The CDR3 is made up of 18 amino acids. Germline V gene sequence: CDR1 SGHRS, CDR2 YFSETQ. The CDR3 bases are TGCGCCAGCAGCCAGACCGGGACTAGCGGGAGGGCCGTCTACGAGCAGTACTTC. It codes for CASSQTGTSGRAVYEQYF.